These 11 T cell receptor beta chains were all obtained from the same sample, sequenced in a study of shared clonotypes between healthy human individuals. Produced via immunoSEQ multiplex PCR; TCRdb's table is partial and in-frame only. The table has around 2,000,000 clones, more than 85% seen once. Naive CD8 cells lacked CD45RO and underwent positive selection for CCR7, leaving out terminally differentiated effector memory CD45RA+ cells. The sample consisted of naive CD8+ T cells from PBMCs. These receptors were taken from a man younger than 35 in good health. Some clones in this sample may be carry-over from other donors' samples.

With regard to this clone: A much larger clone lies a single base off, so this may be a read error. Other DNA sequences in this specimen translate into the identical CDR3. The chain uses TRBV27 and TRBJ2-5; D gene unclear. Germline assignment: CDR1 MNHEY and CDR2 SMNVEV (reference sequence). The CDR3 contains 11 residues. Trimming cost V 3 bases and J 6 bases, with 5 bases left between them. CDR3 sequence reads: CASSFGQTQYF. The DNA for the CDR3 is TGTGCCAGCAGTTTCGGGCAGACCCAGTACTTC.

In DNA, the CDR3 is TGTGCCAGCATAAACAGTGCCCTCCGGTTGGATGAGCAGTTCTTC. Translating gives CASINSALRLDEQFF. The J gene is TRBJ2-1, the V gene TRBV27; no clear D. CDR1 and CDR2 from the germline V gene are MNHEY and SMNVEV (reference sequence). V lost 7 bases and J 8 bases, leaving 21 bases between the germline ends. The CDR3 has 15 amino acids.

The sample holds one count of this clone. The chain carries TRBV4-3 and TRBJ2-3, with D possibly matching TRBD1 (6 bases). There are 16 residues in the CDR3. V was clipped by 0 bases and J by 4 bases, with 14 bases between them. The V gene's germline CDR1 is LGHNA and CDR2 YSLEER. The CDR3 spells CASSQDTQGIADTQYF. CDR3 in DNA: TGCGCCAGCAGCCAAGATACCCAGGGGATAGCAGATACGCAGTATTTT.

V gene TRBV11-2 combines with J gene TRBJ2-5; 8 bases map to TRBD2. V shed 5 bases and J 3 bases; nucleotides not matched to a gene: 2. The CDR3 spans 13 residues. Germline CDR1 and CDR2: SGHAT and FQNNGV. CDR3 in amino acids: CASSRRGEETQYF. The CDR3, as DNA: TGTGCCAGCAGCAGGCGGGGGGAAGAGACCCAGTACTTC.

The chain links TRBV27 to TRBJ2-3; tentatively, D is TRBD1 or TRBD2 (5 bases each). The germline CDR1 and CDR2 sequences are MNHEY and SMNVEV (reference sequence). V was trimmed by 5 bases and J by 0 bases, leaving 18 bases between them. CDR3 length equals 17 residues. The CDR3 loop is CASSPPPGARSTDTQYF. As DNA, the CDR3 is TGTGCCAGCAGTCCTCCTCCCGGGGCCAGGAGCACAGATACGCAGTATTTT.

The rearrangement uses TRBV6-1 and TRBJ2-2, with a possible D match to TRBD1 (6 bases). The V end was cut by 4 bases, the J end by 10 bases, with 19 bases between. Per germline, CDR1 MNHNS and CDR2 SASEGT. There are 15 residues in the CDR3. The CDR3 sequence is CASSARTVRSLELFF. CDR3 sequence (DNA): TGTGCCAGCAGTGCACGGACAGTTCGATCGTTGGAGCTGTTTTTT.

V gene TRBV27 combines with J gene TRBJ2-5, with 8 bases matching TRBD1. Unmatched junction bases numbered 4, after V lost 5 bases and J lost 2 bases. The CDR3 extends over 14 amino acids. CDR1 is MNHEY and CDR2 is SMNVEV in the germline V gene (reference sequence). CDR3 DNA sequence: TGTGCCAGCAGTAGTGGACAGGGACAAGAGACCCAGTACTTC. Translating it yields CASSSGQGQETQYF.

The chain joins TRBV13 to TRBJ1-2; a weak D match, TRBD1 (5 bases). Trimming took off 5 bases at V and 4 bases at J, with 17 bases between the two ends. Germline lookup yields CDR1 PRHDT and CDR2 FYEKMQ (reference sequence). This CDR3 is built from 15 residues. The CDR3 reads CASSPSRGAPYGYTF. CDR3 bases: TGTGCCAGCAGCCCGTCCCGTGGGGCCCCCTATGGCTACACCTTC.

The chain couples TRBV7-8 to TRBJ2-3; tentative D call: TRBD2 (6 bases). The germline CDR1 and CDR2 sequences are SGHVS and FQNEAQ. The CDR3 consists of 11 residues. Trimming removed 5 bases from V and 10 bases from J, with 10 bases in between. CDR3 sequence reads: CASSPSGPQYF. The DNA for the CDR3 is TGTGCCAGCAGCCCCAGCGGGCCGCAGTATTTT.

The J gene is TRBJ2-3, the V gene TRBV19; D unresolved. Deletions cut 0 bases from V and 7 bases from J, with 14 bases between. The V gene's germline CDR1 is LNHDA and CDR2 SQIVND (reference sequence). The CDR3 runs to 15 residues. CDR3 sequence: CASSIEIRQANTQYF. Written as DNA, the CDR3 is TGTGCCAGTAGTATAGAGATCAGGCAGGCTAATACGCAGTATTTT.

The V call is TRBV27, the J call TRBJ2-7; D possibly matches TRBD1 or TRBD2 (6 bases each). V lost 4 bases to trimming and J lost 2 bases, with 9 bases between them. Germline V gene data show CDR1 as MNHEY and CDR2 as SMNVEV (reference sequence). The CDR3 runs 13 residues. CDR3 DNA: TGTGCCAGCAGTTGGGGGGCCACCTACGAGCAGTACTTC. Translated, it gives CASSWGATYEQYF.